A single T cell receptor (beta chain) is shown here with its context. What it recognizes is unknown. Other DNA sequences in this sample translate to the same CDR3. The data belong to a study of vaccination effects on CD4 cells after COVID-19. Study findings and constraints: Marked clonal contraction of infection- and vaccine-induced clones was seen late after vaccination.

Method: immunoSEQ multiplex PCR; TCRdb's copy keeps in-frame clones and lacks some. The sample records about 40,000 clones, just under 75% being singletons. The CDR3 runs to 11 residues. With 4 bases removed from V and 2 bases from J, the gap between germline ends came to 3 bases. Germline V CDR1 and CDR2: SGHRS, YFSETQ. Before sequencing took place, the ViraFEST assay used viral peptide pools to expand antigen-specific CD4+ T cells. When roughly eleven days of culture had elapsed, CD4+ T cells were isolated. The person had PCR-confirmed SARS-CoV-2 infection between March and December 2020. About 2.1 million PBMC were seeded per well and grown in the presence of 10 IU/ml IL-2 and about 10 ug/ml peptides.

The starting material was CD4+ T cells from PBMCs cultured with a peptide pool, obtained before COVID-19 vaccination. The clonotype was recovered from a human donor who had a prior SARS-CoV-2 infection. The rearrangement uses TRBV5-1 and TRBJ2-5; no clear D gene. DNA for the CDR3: TGCGCCAGCAGCGAACAAGAGACCCAGTACTTC. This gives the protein CASSEQETQYF.